Given below is one T cell receptor beta chain in context. Its cognate antigen is unknown. Germline V gene sequence: CDR1 DFQATT, CDR2 SNEGSKA (reference sequence). CDR3 size: 14 residues. The V end lost 3 bases, the J end lost 5 bases, and 11 bases lay between the germline ends. This sample is part of a study of T cells after yellow fever vaccination. Study in general: Fractions of low cell number were prepared using SMART-Seq v4 Ultra Low Input.

TCRdb re-analysed the 5' RACE reads in MiXCR, keeping a single row per CDR3 protein. The table records approximately 330,000 distinct CDR3 sequences, about an eighth of them present only once. General study findings and limits: Repertoires obtained by FACS sorting could include abundant clonotypes that entered as contaminants from the bulk population.

V usage is TRBV20-1 and J usage is TRBJ1-6, with D hard to call. The origin of this receptor is a young man who received the YFV17D yellow fever vaccine. The sequences come from CD4+ T cells sorted from PBMCs, collected 15 days after the yellow fever booster vaccination. Here the CDR3 reads CSASLGPHNSPLHF. CDR3 DNA sequence: TGCAGTGCTAGCCTCGGCCCCCATAATTCACCCCTCCACTTT.